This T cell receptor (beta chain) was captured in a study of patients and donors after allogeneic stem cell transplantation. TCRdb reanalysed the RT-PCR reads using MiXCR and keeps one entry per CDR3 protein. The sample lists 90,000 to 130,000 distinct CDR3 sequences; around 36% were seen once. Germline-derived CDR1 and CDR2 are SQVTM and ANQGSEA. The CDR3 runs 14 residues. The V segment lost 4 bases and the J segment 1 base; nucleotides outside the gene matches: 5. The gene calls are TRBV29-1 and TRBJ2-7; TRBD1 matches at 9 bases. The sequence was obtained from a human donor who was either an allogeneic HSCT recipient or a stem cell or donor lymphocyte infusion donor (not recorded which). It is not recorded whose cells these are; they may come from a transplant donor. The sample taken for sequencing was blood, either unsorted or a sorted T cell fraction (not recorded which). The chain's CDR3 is CSVGGQGISYEQYF. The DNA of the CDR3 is TGCAGCGTTGGGGGACAGGGAATTTCCTACGAGCAGTACTTC.